The rows below give T cell receptor beta chains drawn from one sample of a study of blood T cell repertoires in COVID-19. The protocol was immunoSEQ multiplex PCR, while the TCRdb copy is restricted to in-frame clones and leaves out a portion. Here the sample spans approximately 260,000 clones, approximately 80% being singletons. Sequencing was carried out using peripheral blood. These TCRs come from a human donor in a cohort sampled during active COVID-19. The CDR3 runs from the conserved cysteine through the conserved F or W. The order of the fields is CDR3 protein, V gene, J gene.

CDR3: CASSFGRRGTSRNEQFF; V: TRBV11-2; J: TRBJ2-1
CDR3: CASSWGSVQGRKGWGTEAFF; V: TRBV6-2/TRBV6-3; J: TRBJ1-1
CDR3: CASSLGSGVGSPLHF; V: TRBV5-6; J: TRBJ1-6
CDR3: CASSSGGGTEAFF; V: TRBV12-3/TRBV12-4; J: TRBJ1-1
CDR3: CASSFRQGYNQPQHF; V: TRBV27; J: TRBJ1-5
CDR3: CASRLVVGWRDSRFGNPGSYEQYF; V: TRBV12-2; J: TRBJ2-7
CDR3: CASSSSRWDTQYF; V: TRBV19; J: TRBJ2-3
CDR3: CASSVAGAVGQETQYF; V: TRBV9; J: TRBJ2-5
CDR3: CASSPRGYTEAFF; V: TRBV14; J: TRBJ1-1
CDR3: CASSERTGQPQHF; V: TRBV7-2; J: TRBJ1-5
CDR3: CASSSGQGHYNEQFF; V: TRBV5-4; J: TRBJ2-1
CDR3: CASSSQEGKAFF; V: TRBV7-2; J: TRBJ1-1
CDR3: CASSQDTTDKPQHF; V: TRBV4-3; J: TRBJ1-5
CDR3: CAARGTGEYEQYF; V: TRBV28; J: TRBJ2-7
CDR3: CASSRSLAGGLETQYF; V: TRBV5-4; J: TRBJ2-5
CDR3: CASSLWALTSSYNEQFF; V: TRBV6-2/TRBV6-3; J: TRBJ2-1
CDR3: CASSPRTVNYGYTF; V: TRBV9; J: TRBJ1-2
CDR3: CASSAKTGGSYEQYF; V: TRBV18; J: TRBJ2-7
CDR3: CASSLAKRRLSEDSYEQYF; V: TRBV5-6; J: TRBJ2-7
CDR3: CASSLTRTGNYGYTF; V: TRBV7-2; J: TRBJ1-2
CDR3: CASSVGSSGFEQFF; V: TRBV9; J: TRBJ2-1
CDR3: CASSFTGAIYNEQFF; V: TRBV7-8; J: TRBJ2-1
CDR3: CASSQEGRGEQFF; V: TRBV4-3; J: TRBJ2-1
CDR3: CASSIDRVYGYTF; V: TRBV6-6; J: TRBJ1-2
CDR3: CASSDAGQGVTNEKLFF; V: TRBV6-1; J: TRBJ1-4
CDR3: CASSRGQAHTEAFF; V: TRBV7-2; J: TRBJ1-1
CDR3: CASSYGWFGHPGGQYF; V: TRBV6-2/TRBV6-3; J: TRBJ2-5
CDR3: CASRDGLGGSYEQYF; V: TRBV10-2; J: TRBJ2-7
CDR3: CASSPQGGANTEAFF; V: TRBV19; J: TRBJ1-1
CDR3: CASSGDARGETQYF; V: TRBV10-1; J: TRBJ2-5
CDR3: CASRKGQGIYGYTF; V: TRBV2; J: TRBJ1-2
CDR3: CASSPLGQGSTEAFF; V: TRBV5-1; J: TRBJ1-1
CDR3: CASSLPGQYYGYTF; V: TRBV5-4; J: TRBJ1-2
CDR3: CASSRLAGGMDTQYF; V: TRBV7-7; J: TRBJ2-3
CDR3: CASSIPVPGEQYF; V: TRBV5-1; J: TRBJ2-7